This T cell receptor (beta chain) is from a study of T-cell memory formation after mild COVID-19. Across the study: There were largely donor-specific TCR clusters. Findings and caveats of the study: The main location of contracting CD4+ clones was CM and EM, and that of contracting CD8+ clones was EMRA. Pre-infection memory harbored some responding clones, suggesting cross-reactive memory joined.

V lost 5 bases, J lost 3 bases, and 6 bases stayed unmatched. Germline values: CDR1 SGHVS, CDR2 FQNEAQ. The length of the CDR3 is 14 residues. As regards this clonotype: Its target is not known.

5'RACE primed at constant segments yielded TCR alpha and TCR beta cDNA libraries bearing sample barcodes and UMIs. TCRdb fed the 5' RACE reads into MiXCR, producing one record per CDR3 protein. The sample includes 580,000 or so distinct CDR3 sequences, 15% to 20% seen only once; the top ten take roughly 8.2%. Sequencing was done on a sample of PBMCs or a T cell subset sorted from them (not recorded which). The chain joins TRBV7-8 to TRBJ2-7, with 8 nucleotides matching TRBD1. This TCR was recovered from an adult woman who had mild COVID-19 (a few samples of this study predate the infection). Cell type and time point are not known. DNA of the CDR3: TGTGCCAGCAGCACCCGGACAGGGAACTACGAGCAGTACTTC. The encoded protein is CASSTRTGNYEQYF.